These 8 T cell receptor beta chains share one sample of origin, sequenced in a study of T cell responses to AZD1222 COVID-19 vaccine. Measured with immunoSEQ multiplex PCR; TCRdb has only the in-frame clones, and not every one. The repertoire has tens of thousands of clones, 89% of them found once; the top ten carry approximately 2%. The source material was peripheral blood, sampled on day 0 of AZD1222 vaccination. Receptor source: an adult in good health.

The chain uses TRBV11-2 and TRBJ2-1; D perhaps matches TRBD2 (7 bases). Trimming left V 5 bases short and J 7 bases short, with 30 bases between. The length of the CDR3 is 19 residues. CDR1 SGHAT and CDR2 FQNNGV come from the germline V gene. In nucleotides, the CDR3 is TGTGCCAGCAGCGCAATTCCCTGGGGGGGCCGGGATTTAGTTAATGAGCAGTTCTTC. Protein product: CASSAIPWGGRDLVNEQFF.

This chain joins TRBV5-5 and TRBJ2-1; D might be TRBD2 (5 bases). V lost 0 bases to trimming and J lost 9 bases, with 10 bases between them. Germline V CDR1 and CDR2: SGHKS, YYEKEE (reference sequence). The CDR3 loop spans 13 amino acids. CDR3 protein: CASSLVPGSEQFF. The CDR3 DNA reads TGTGCCAGCAGCTTGGTCCCGGGGAGTGAGCAGTTCTTC.

The chain uses TRBV5-1 and TRBJ1-5, with TRBD1 matching 8 bases. Germline V gene lookup returns CDR1 SGHRS and CDR2 YFSETQ. After removal of 4 bases from V and 2 bases from J, the junction contained 11 bases not matched to a gene. This CDR3 comprises 17 residues. The CDR3 region is CASSPDPSTGGNQPQHF. In DNA form, the CDR3 reads TGCGCCAGCAGCCCGGACCCCTCGACAGGGGGCAATCAGCCCCAGCATTTT.

This chain uses TRBV5-4 with TRBJ2-1, with D possibly TRBD2 on 6 matching bases. Trimming stripped 4 bases from V and 1 base from J, with 12 bases between. The CDR3 spans 15 residues. Germline values: CDR1 SGHNT, CDR2 YYREEE (reference sequence). The CDR3 DNA is TGTGCCAGCAGCGCGTCTAGCGCGTCCTACAATGAGCAGTTCTTC. This sequence encodes CASSASSASYNEQFF.

The table lists this clone with a count of one. CDR3 amino acids: CASSPLPNSYNEQFF. The CDR3 coding sequence is TGCGCCAGCAGCCCCTTGCCAAACTCCTACAATGAGCAGTTCTTC. This sequence joins TRBV5-1 and TRBJ2-1; D gene ambiguous. Trimming shortened V by 4 bases and J by 0 bases, and 11 bases separated the two germline ends. Germline V gene sequence: CDR1 SGHRS, CDR2 YFSETQ. CDR3 length equals 15 residues.

V gene TRBV19 combines with J gene TRBJ1-1, with no clear D. The germline V and J ends were trimmed by 7 bases and 10 bases, with 22 bases remaining between them. This CDR3 region has 14 residues. CDR1 and CDR2 (germline): LNHDA, SQIVND (reference sequence). The CDR3 DNA reads TGTGCCAGTACCCTAACGGAGGTCCATCGCGGAGCTTTCTTT. Translated: CASTLTEVHRGAFF.

V is TRBV11-2 and J is TRBJ2-4, with D possibly being TRBD2 (5 bases). Germline CDR1 and CDR2: SGHAT and FQNNGV. This CDR3 has 13 amino acids. Trimming stripped 6 bases from V and 2 bases from J, with 8 bases between. The CDR3 spells CASSSGSKNIQYF. The CDR3 bases are TGTGCCAGCAGTTCGGGATCCAAAAACATTCAGTACTTC.

The chain couples TRBV4-1 to TRBJ2-7, with 11 bases fitting TRBD1. CDR3 length equals 15 residues. Germline CDR1 and CDR2: MGHRA and YSYEKL. With 1 base clipped from V and 6 bases from J, the junction kept 5 bases outside the gene matches. The CDR3, as DNA: TGCGCCAGCAGCCAAGCAGGACAGGGGGCGGCCGAGCAGTACTTC. It specifies CASSQAGQGAAEQYF.